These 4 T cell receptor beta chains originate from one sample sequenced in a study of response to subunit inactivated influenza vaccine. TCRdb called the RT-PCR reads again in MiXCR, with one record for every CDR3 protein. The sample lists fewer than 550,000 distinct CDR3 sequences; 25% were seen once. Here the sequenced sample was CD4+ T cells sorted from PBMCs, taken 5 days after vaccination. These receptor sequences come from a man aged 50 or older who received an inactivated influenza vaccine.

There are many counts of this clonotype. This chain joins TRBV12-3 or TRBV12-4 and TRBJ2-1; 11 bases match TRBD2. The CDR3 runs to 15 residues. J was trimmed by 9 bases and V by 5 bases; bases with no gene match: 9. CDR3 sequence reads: CASSPTSGSFGEQFF. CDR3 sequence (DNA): TGTGCCAGCAGTCCTACTAGCGGGAGTTTCGGTGAGCAGTTCTTC.

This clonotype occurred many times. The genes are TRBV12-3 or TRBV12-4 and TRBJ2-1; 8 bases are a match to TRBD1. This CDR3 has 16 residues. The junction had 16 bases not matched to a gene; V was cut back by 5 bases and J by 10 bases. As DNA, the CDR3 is TGTGCCAGCAGTACCCCCAGGGGGCTCGGGGCAAGGGAGCAGTTCTTC. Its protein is CASSTPRGLGAREQFF.

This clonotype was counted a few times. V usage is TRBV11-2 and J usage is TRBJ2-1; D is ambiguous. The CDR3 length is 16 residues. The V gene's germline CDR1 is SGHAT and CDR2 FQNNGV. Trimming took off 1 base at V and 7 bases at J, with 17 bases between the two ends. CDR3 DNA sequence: TGTGCCAGCAGCTTAGTCTTCCACCCCTCCGTGAATGAGCAGTTCTTC. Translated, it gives CASSLVFHPSVNEQFF.

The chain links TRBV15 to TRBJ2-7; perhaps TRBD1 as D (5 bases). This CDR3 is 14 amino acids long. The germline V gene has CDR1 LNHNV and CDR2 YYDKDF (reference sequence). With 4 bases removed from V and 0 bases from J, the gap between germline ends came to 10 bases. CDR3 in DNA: TGTGCCACCAGCATCCTCAGGGACTCCTACGAGCAGTACTTC. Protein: CATSILRDSYEQYF.